The 7 T cell receptor beta chains given below trace back to one sample, sequenced in a study of CD8+ T cells in alopecia areata. Sequencing used cDNA as its template, made by extracting RNA and reverse transcribing it. Generated by immunoSEQ multiplex PCR, the TCRdb table keeps only in-frame clones and is missing some. The data contain more than 150,000 clones, 60% of them seen just once; the ten biggest clones take up less than 3.5%. Treatment specified: oral pan-JAK inhibitor, 5-10 mg twice daily. This specimen consisted of CD4+ T cells sorted from blood, obtained at week 4, from a patient treated with tofacitinib. These TCRs come from a human donor with alopecia areata.

The chain uses TRBV25-1 and TRBJ1-2; no firm D call. Germline CDR1 MGHDK, CDR2 SYGVNS. Trimming removed 2 bases from V and 2 bases from J, with 6 bases in between. The length of the CDR3 is 13 residues. CDR3 loop: CASSEEGNYGYTF. DNA for the CDR3: TGTGCCAGCAGTGAAGAGGGAAACTATGGCTACACCTTC.

The V gene is TRBV11-2, the J gene TRBJ2-5; no clear D gene. Germline lookup yields CDR1 SGHAT and CDR2 FQNNGV. Trimming left V 1 base short and J 2 bases short, with 2 bases between. The CDR3 loop spans 12 amino acids. CDR3 sequence reads: CASSLGQETQYF. The CDR3 nucleotides are TGTGCCAGCAGCTTAGGACAAGAGACCCAGTACTTC.

This chain connects TRBV6-6 to TRBJ1-5; the D gene is possibly TRBD1 (5 bases). This CDR3 comprises 15 residues. V was shortened by 2 bases and J by 2 bases, with 10 bases between the two germline ends. Germline loops: CDR1 MNHNY, CDR2 SVGAGI (reference sequence). The CDR3 sequence: CASSYGGEGNQPQHF. CDR3 in DNA: TGTGCCAGCAGTTACGGGGGGGAAGGCAATCAGCCCCAGCATTTT.

This chain links TRBV5-1 with TRBJ1-1; no clear D gene. From germline, CDR1 is SGHRS and CDR2 YFSETQ. The CDR3 has 13 residues. V shed 5 bases and J shed 4 bases, with 12 bases lying between them. This CDR3 reads CASRDPRGTEAFF. In DNA form, the CDR3 reads TGCGCCAGCAGGGACCCCCGGGGCACTGAAGCTTTCTTT. The complete variable domain, with remaining parts taken from reference TRBV5-1 and TRBJ1-1, reads KAGVTQTPRYLIKTRGQQVTLSCSPISGHRSVSWYQQTPGQGLQFLFEYFSETQRNKGNFPGRFSGRQFSNSRSEMNVSTLELGDSALYLCASRDPRGTEAFFGQGTRLTVV.

The V gene is TRBV6-5, the J gene TRBJ2-3; D not certain. Trimming took off 7 bases at V and 1 base at J, with 9 bases between the two ends. This CDR3 has 13 amino acids. The germline gives CDR1 MNHEY, CDR2 SVGAGI. The CDR3 sequence: CASTPTGTDTQYF. CDR3 nucleotides: TGTGCCAGCACCCCAACCGGCACAGATACGCAGTATTTT.

The chain uses TRBV29-1 and TRBJ2-7; D remains unclear. CDR1 is SQVTM and CDR2 is ANQGSEA in the germline V gene. This CDR3 has 13 residues. V lost 4 bases, J lost 0 bases, and 10 bases lay in between. CDR3 in DNA: TGCAGCGTTGCCAGGCGCCTCTCCTACGAGCAGTACTTC. Translating gives CSVARRLSYEQYF.

This clone has a single count. V is TRBV30 and J is TRBJ1-1, with TRBD1 identical over 9 bases. V dropped 4 bases and J dropped 4; count of bases not matched to a gene: 7. The CDR3 is 14 residues long. CDR1 and CDR2 (germline): GTSNPN, SVGIG (reference sequence). CDR3 nucleotide sequence: TGTGCCTGGAAATACAGGGGGCGCGGCACTGAAGCTTTCTTT. Residues: CAWKYRGRGTEAFF.